These 31 T cell receptor beta chains came from one sample sequenced in a study of cytomegalovirus exposure and HLA in healthy donors. Primers for the PCR totalled 60 Vbeta and 13 Jbeta. Data came from immunoSEQ multiplex PCR; TCRdb stores just in-frame clones and leaves some out. The data hold 85,000 to 95,000 clones, with about 80% observed a single time. Sequenced sample: PBMCs. All receptors come from a young man in good health and CMV-seropositive.

This chain connects TRBV28 to TRBJ2-3; 8 bases are shared with TRBD2. V lost 5 bases to trimming and J lost 6 bases; unmatched junction nucleotides: 7. CDR1 is MDHEN, CDR2 SYDVKM, per germline. The CDR3 contains 14 residues. The CDR3 DNA reads as TGTGCCAGCAGTCCTAGCGGGTCGGGGGATACGCAGTATTTT. Amino acid sequence: CASSPSGSGDTQYF.

The chain is built from TRBV7-9 and TRBJ1-1; the match to TRBD1 covers 9 bases. This CDR3 contains 16 residues. Germline CDR1 is SEHNR and CDR2 is FQNEAQ (reference sequence). The junction had 11 bases not matched to a gene; V was cut back by 6 bases and J by 3 bases. CDR3 sequence (DNA): TGTGCCAGCAGTATAGGACAGGGGTACAGGTACACTGAAGCTTTCTTT. It is translated as CASSIGQGYRYTEAFF.

The chain links TRBV12-5 to TRBJ1-2; D perhaps matches TRBD1 (6 bases). The germline gives CDR1 LGHNT, CDR2 FRNRAP. The CDR3 has 15 residues. With 0 bases removed from V and 7 bases from J, the gap between germline ends came to 15 bases. CDR3 loop: CASGLVGGSLAGYTF. The CDR3 coding sequence is TGTGCTAGTGGTTTGGTAGGGGGAAGCTTGGCTGGCTACACCTTC.

The genes are TRBV6-1 and TRBJ1-2; D uncertain. Germline V lookup: CDR1 MNHNS, CDR2 SASEGT. The CDR3 is 16 residues long. V lost 4 bases and J lost 1, with 16 bases in between. CDR3 DNA sequence: TGTGCCAGCAGTGCTAAAGAGGGAACGAGTAACTATGGCTACACCTTC. Translating it yields CASSAKEGTSNYGYTF.

CDR3 nucleotide sequence: TGCAGCGTTCCGCGAGTGCGGGGCTACACCTTC. Protein: CSVPRVRGYTF. The chain is built from TRBV29-1 and TRBJ1-2; D remains ambiguous. Germline CDR1 SQVTM, CDR2 ANQGSEA. The length of the CDR3 is 11 residues. V lost 5 bases and J 8 bases, leaving 12 bases between the germline ends. The full variable domain, rest sourced from reference TRBV29-1 and TRBJ1-2, is SAVISQKPSRDICQRGTSLTIQCQVDSQVTMMFWYRQQPGQSLTLIATANQGSEATYESGFVIDKFPISRPNLTFSTLTVSNMSPEDSSIYLCSVPRVRGYTFGSGTRLTVV.

The chain couples TRBV19 to TRBJ1-2; TRBD1 aligns across 8 bases. Germline CDR1 LNHDA, CDR2 SQIVND (reference sequence). The V gene end was trimmed by 4 bases and the J gene end by 3 bases; junction bases not matched to a gene: 7. CDR3 size: 15 residues. CDR3 sequence: CASSTLDRADYGYTF. The CDR3 DNA reads TGTGCCAGTAGTACTCTGGACAGGGCGGACTATGGCTACACCTTC.

The chain employs TRBV7-2 and TRBJ1-2, with a tentative D call TRBD1 (6 bases). Germline CDR1 is SGHTA and CDR2 is FQGNSA. The CDR3 spans 13 residues. The V end lost 5 bases, the J end lost 6 bases, and 13 bases lay between the germline ends. The chain's CDR3 is CASSRRGSHGYTF. The CDR3 nucleotides are TGTGCCAGCAGCCGCAGGGGATCCCATGGCTACACCTTC.

The chain uses TRBV27 and TRBJ2-5; 11 bases map to TRBD2. V lost 6 bases, J lost 6 bases, and 6 bases stayed unmatched. CDR1 is MNHEY, CDR2 SMNVEV, per germline (reference sequence). This CDR3 comprises 14 residues. CDR3 amino acids: CASSLSGRVKTQYF. The CDR3 region has the DNA TGTGCCAGCAGCCTTAGCGGGAGGGTTAAGACCCAGTACTTC.

J is TRBJ2-3 and V is TRBV7-2; TRBD2 matches 7 bases. CDR3 length equals 16 residues. Germline V lookup: CDR1 SGHTA, CDR2 FQGNSA. V shed 2 bases, J shed 0 bases, and the junction held 5 bases outside the gene matches. DNA of the CDR3: TGTGCCAGCAGCTTACGACTAGCTAGGAGCACAGATACGCAGTATTTT. The encoded protein is CASSLRLARSTDTQYF.

The chain joins TRBV10-3 to TRBJ2-7; 9 bases fit TRBD2. The germline gives CDR1 ENHRY, CDR2 SYGVKD. The CDR3 is 14 amino acids. With V trimmed by 6 bases and J by 4 bases, 7 bases remained unmatched. The CDR3 nucleotides read TGTGCCATCAGGGGCGGGGGGGACGTATACGAGCAGTACTTC. Its translation is CAIRGGGDVYEQYF.

This clone was seen only once. The chain employs TRBV14 and TRBJ2-7, with 8 positions matching TRBD2. Per germline, CDR1 SGHDN and CDR2 FVKESK. The CDR3 is made up of 15 amino acids. The trim removed 4 bases at V and 0 bases at J, leaving 5 bases unmatched. CDR3 sequence: CASSLKRESSYEQYF. The DNA for the CDR3 is TGTGCCAGCAGCCTCAAGCGGGAGAGCTCCTACGAGCAGTACTTC. Filled out from reference TRBV14 and TRBJ2-7, the complete variable domain reads EAGVTQFPSHSVIEKGQTVTLRCDPISGHDNLYWYRRVMGKEIKFLLHFVKESKQDESGMPNNRFLAERTGGTYSTLKVQPAELEDSGVYFCASSLKRESSYEQYFGPGTRLTVT.

This rearrangement joins TRBV7-9 to TRBJ1-5; 7 nucleotides agree with TRBD1. In germline, CDR1 is SEHNR, CDR2 FQNEAQ (reference sequence). The CDR3 sequence is 15 residues long. V gave up 5 bases and J gave up 0 bases; unmatched junction bases: 4. The CDR3 loop is CASSQGVNSNQPQHF. For the CDR3, the DNA is TGTGCCAGCAGCCAGGGGGTGAATAGCAATCAGCCCCAGCATTTT.

V usage is TRBV6-6 and J usage is TRBJ1-1, with 7 bases fitting TRBD1. Germline V gives CDR1 MNHNY, CDR2 SVGAGI (reference sequence). Losses at the gene ends were 7 bases for V and 1 base for J; bases not matched to a gene: 12. The CDR3 has 16 amino acids. CDR3 loop: CASTLPQTGSNTEAFF. The CDR3 DNA reads as TGTGCCAGCACCCTGCCCCAGACAGGGTCGAACACTGAAGCTTTCTTT.

This chain connects TRBV6-5 to TRBJ1-1, with D maybe TRBD1 (6 bases). The V gene lost 5 bases and the J gene lost 7 bases, with 17 bases spanning the gap. This CDR3 is built from 14 residues. Germline assignment: CDR1 MNHEY and CDR2 SVGAGI. The CDR3 reads CASSDTGGAVEAFF. The CDR3 nucleotides are TGTGCCAGCAGTGACACGGGGGGGGCGGTTGAAGCTTTCTTT.

In its sample, this clone was seen many times. The V call is TRBV5-6, the J call TRBJ1-1; D not certain. This CDR3 contains 14 residues. Trimming took 0 bases from V and 0 from J, leaving 6 bases between them. Germline V CDR1 and CDR2: SGHDT, YYEEEE. The CDR3 reads CASSLVSVNTEAFF. In nucleotides, the CDR3 is TGTGCCAGCAGCTTGGTTAGCGTGAACACTGAAGCTTTCTTT.

V is TRBV6-1 and J is TRBJ2-1; D call uncertain. From germline, CDR1 is MNHNS and CDR2 SASEGT. The CDR3 contains 19 residues. Trimming shortened V by 1 base and J by 2 bases, and 21 bases separated the two germline ends. Written as DNA, the CDR3 is TGTGCCAGCAGTGAAGGCCCCCGTGTCTGGCCATCAACCTACAATGAGCAGTTCTTC. As protein: CASSEGPRVWPSTYNEQFF.

The chain combines TRBV7-9 with TRBJ1-1; 9 nucleotides align to TRBD1. There are 16 residues in the CDR3. V lost 1 base and J lost 6; bases outside the gene matches: 9. Germline V gene lookup returns CDR1 SEHNR and CDR2 FQNEAQ (reference sequence). The CDR3 DNA reads TGTGCCAGCAGCTTAGGGGGCCGGGACAGGGACCCTGAAGCTTTCTTT. Protein: CASSLGGRDRDPEAFF.

This chain joins TRBV6-5 and TRBJ1-3; D uncertain. CDR3 length equals 16 residues. CDR1 and CDR2 from the germline V gene are MNHEY and SVGAGI. V was pared by 4 bases and J by 0 bases, with 13 bases between. CDR3 residues: CASSSPSGSSGNTIYF. CDR3 in DNA: TGTGCCAGCAGTTCCCCAAGCGGGAGCTCTGGAAACACCATATATTTT.

V usage is TRBV4-1 and J usage is TRBJ1-5; 9 bases line up with TRBD1. The germline gives CDR1 MGHRA, CDR2 YSYEKL. This CDR3 has 17 residues. Trimming at V came to 0 bases and at J to 11 bases, leaving 14 bases not matched to a gene. As DNA, the CDR3 is TGCGCCAGCAGCCAAGAAGCGGGGAGACAGGGGGGGACGGCCCAGCATTTT. It codes for CASSQEAGRQGGTAQHF.

The chain recombines TRBV4-1 with TRBJ2-3, with 10 bases identical to TRBD1. Germline V gene lookup returns CDR1 MGHRA and CDR2 YSYEKL. V gave up 0 bases and J gave up 4 bases; unmatched junction bases: 7. The CDR3 contains 17 residues. The CDR3 region is CASSQDLDRGLSDTQYF. CDR3 DNA: TGCGCCAGCAGCCAAGATTTGGACAGGGGGTTGTCAGATACGCAGTATTTT.

The chain has TRBV9 and TRBJ2-7; D is unresolved. The ends were cut back, 3 bases at V and 2 bases at J, with 12 bases in the middle. Germline V CDR1 and CDR2: SGDLS, YYNGEE. The CDR3 has 14 amino acids. CDR3 amino acids: CASSGTGGAYEQYF. The DNA of the CDR3 is TGTGCCAGCAGCGGAACGGGTGGAGCCTACGAGCAGTACTTC. The full variable domain, in which reference TRBV9 and TRBJ2-7 provide the parts outside the CDR3, is DSGVTQTPKHLITATGQRVTLRCSPRSGDLSVYWYQQSLDQGLQFLIQYYNGEERAKGNILERFSAQQFPDLHSELNLSSLELGDSALYFCASSGTGGAYEQYFGPGTRLTVT.

The gene calls are TRBV4-1 and TRBJ2-2; TRBD1 matches 7 bases. CDR1 is MGHRA, CDR2 YSYEKL, per germline. J was trimmed by 6 bases and V by 4 bases; bases with no gene match: 8. This CDR3 contains 15 residues. The CDR3 sequence is CASSRPRQGAGELFF. The CDR3 DNA reads TGCGCCAGCAGCCGACCTCGACAGGGTGCCGGGGAGCTGTTTTTT.

This clone was seen a handful of times. This chain joins TRBV19 and TRBJ2-7; 7 bases fit TRBD1. The CDR3 spans 16 residues. In germline, CDR1 is LNHDA, CDR2 SQIVND (reference sequence). J was trimmed by 3 bases and V by 7 bases; bases with no gene match: 15. CDR3 nucleotide sequence: TGTGCCAGTAAAGGGGGCCCCGGGACAGACGACTACGAGCAGTACTTC. Translation: CASKGGPGTDDYEQYF.

The chain is built from TRBV7-9 and TRBJ1-2; 8 nucleotides align to TRBD1. Germline CDR1 reads SEHNR; CDR2 reads FQNEAQ (reference sequence). The junction had 3 bases not matched to a gene; V was cut back by 7 bases and J by 2 bases. The CDR3 sequence is 13 residues long. The CDR3 region is CASTRTGNYGYTF. CDR3 nucleotide sequence: TGTGCCAGCACTCGGACAGGGAACTATGGCTACACCTTC.

This clone was seen a single time. The gene calls are TRBV20-1 and TRBJ1-1; D unclear. Germline V gene sequence: CDR1 DFQATT, CDR2 SNEGSKA (reference sequence). The CDR3 is made up of 11 amino acids. The ends were cut back, 6 bases at V and 7 bases at J, with 12 bases in the middle. The CDR3, as DNA: TGCAGTGCGGCTAAGCGGGATGAAGCTTTCTTT. Residues: CSAAKRDEAFF.

The chain couples TRBV28 to TRBJ2-3; the match to TRBD1 covers 9 bases. V lost 6 bases and J lost 4; bases outside the gene matches: 5. The CDR3 covers 14 residues. Germline-derived CDR1 and CDR2 are MDHEN and SYDVKM. CDR3 coding DNA: TGTGCCAGCAGGGACAGGGGAGAGGCAGATACGCAGTATTTT. Protein sequence: CASRDRGEADTQYF.

The chain is built from TRBV6-5 and TRBJ1-1; 7 bases fit TRBD1. The CDR3 is 14 residues long. V gave up 2 bases and J gave up 5 bases; unmatched junction bases: 5. Germline V gives CDR1 MNHEY, CDR2 SVGAGI. DNA for the CDR3: TGTGCCAGCAGTTACCACAGGGGAGAAACTGAAGCTTTCTTT. This codes for CASSYHRGETEAFF.

This sequence joins TRBV30 and TRBJ1-2; D gene uncertain. In germline, CDR1 is GTSNPN, CDR2 SVGIG (reference sequence). The CDR3 has 13 residues. V lost 0 bases and J 7 bases, leaving 12 bases between the germline ends. The CDR3 region has the DNA TGTGCCTGGAGTGTATCAACCACCGGTGGCTACACCTTC. Translation gives CAWSVSTTGGYTF.

This chain uses TRBV11-2 with TRBJ2-5; no firm D call. CDR1 is SGHAT, CDR2 FQNNGV, per germline. The CDR3 contains 17 residues. The V and J ends lost 5 bases and 2 bases respectively, with 21 bases between them. CDR3 in DNA: TGTGCCAGCAGCGGCCACGGGTTGGCCGACGGACAAGAGACCCAGTACTTC. It encodes CASSGHGLADGQETQYF.

In its sample, this clone was seen a few times. The rearrangement joins TRBV5-1 to TRBJ2-3; 11 positions agree with TRBD2. Germline V gene sequence: CDR1 SGHRS, CDR2 YFSETQ. The CDR3 spans 16 residues. Losses at the gene ends were 5 bases for V and 1 base for J; bases not matched to a gene: 6. CDR3 DNA: TGCGCCAGCAGATTAGCGGGAGGGCTCGGCACAGATACGCAGTATTTT. Translated, it gives CASRLAGGLGTDTQYF.

The CDR3 DNA reads as TGTGCCAGCACCGCCATCGGGGGACTAGCGGGGAATGAGCAGTTCTTC. Its protein is CASTAIGGLAGNEQFF. J is TRBJ2-1 and V is TRBV6-6; 13 nucleotides agree with TRBD2. The ends lost 7 bases at V and 7 bases at J; junction bases unmatched: 10. Germline lookup yields CDR1 MNHNY and CDR2 SVGAGI (reference sequence). The CDR3 runs 16 residues.